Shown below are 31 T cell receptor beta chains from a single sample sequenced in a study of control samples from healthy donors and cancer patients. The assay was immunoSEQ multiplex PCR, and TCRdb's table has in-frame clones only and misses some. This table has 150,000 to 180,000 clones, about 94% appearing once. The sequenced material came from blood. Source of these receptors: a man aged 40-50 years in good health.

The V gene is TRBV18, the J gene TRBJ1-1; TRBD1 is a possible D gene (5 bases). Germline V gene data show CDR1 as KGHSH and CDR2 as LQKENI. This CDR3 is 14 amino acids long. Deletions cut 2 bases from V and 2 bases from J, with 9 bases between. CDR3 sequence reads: CASSPRGVNTEAFF. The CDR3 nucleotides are TGTGCCAGCTCACCAAGAGGGGTTAACACTGAAGCTTTCTTT. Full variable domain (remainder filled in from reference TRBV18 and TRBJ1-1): NAGVMQNPRHLVRRRGQEARLRCSPMKGHSHVYWYRQLPEEGLKFMVYLQKENIIDESGMPKERFSAEFPKEGPSILRIQQVVRGDSAAYFCASSPRGVNTEAFFGQGTRLTVV.

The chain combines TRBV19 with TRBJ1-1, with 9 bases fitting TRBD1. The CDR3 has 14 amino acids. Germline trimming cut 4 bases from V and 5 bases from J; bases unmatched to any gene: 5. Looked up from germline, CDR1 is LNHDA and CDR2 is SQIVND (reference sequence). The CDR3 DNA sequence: TGTGCCAGTAGTACCGGGACAGGGAGAACTGAAGCTTTCTTT. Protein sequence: CASSTGTGRTEAFF.

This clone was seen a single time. This chain's CDR3 is CATSESVGYEQYF. Written as DNA, the CDR3 is TGTGCCACCAGTGAGTCCGTAGGCTACGAGCAGTACTTC. The chain recombines TRBV24-1 with TRBJ2-7; D unclear. Between the trimmed V and J ends, which lost 4 bases and 3 bases, there was a span of 9 bases. The CDR3 length is 13 residues. In germline, CDR1 is KGHDR, CDR2 SFDVKD.

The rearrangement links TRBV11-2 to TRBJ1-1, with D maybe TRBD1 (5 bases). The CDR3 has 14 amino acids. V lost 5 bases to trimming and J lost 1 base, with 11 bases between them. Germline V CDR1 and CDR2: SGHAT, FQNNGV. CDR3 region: CASSPTGQNTEAFF. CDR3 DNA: TGTGCCAGCAGCCCCACGGGGCAGAACACTGAAGCTTTCTTT.

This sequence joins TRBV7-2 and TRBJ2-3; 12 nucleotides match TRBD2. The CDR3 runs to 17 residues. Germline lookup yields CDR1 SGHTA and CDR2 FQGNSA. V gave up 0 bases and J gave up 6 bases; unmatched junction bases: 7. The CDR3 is CASSLALIGLAGDTQYF. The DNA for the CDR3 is TGTGCCAGCAGCTTAGCGTTAATAGGACTAGCGGGGGATACGCAGTATTTT.

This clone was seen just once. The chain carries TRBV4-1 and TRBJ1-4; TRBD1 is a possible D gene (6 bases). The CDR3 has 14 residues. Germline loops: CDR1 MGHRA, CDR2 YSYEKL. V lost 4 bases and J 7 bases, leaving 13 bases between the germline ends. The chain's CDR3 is CASSPSDRPEKLFF. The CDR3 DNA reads TGCGCCAGCAGCCCCTCTGACAGGCCTGAAAAACTGTTTTTT.

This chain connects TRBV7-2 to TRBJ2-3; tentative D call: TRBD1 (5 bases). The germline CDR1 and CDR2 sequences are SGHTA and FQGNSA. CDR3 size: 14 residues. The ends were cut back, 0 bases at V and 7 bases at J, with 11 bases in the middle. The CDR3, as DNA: TGTGCCAGCAGCTTAGCTGGGGCTGCAAATACGCAGTATTTT. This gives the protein CASSLAGAANTQYF.

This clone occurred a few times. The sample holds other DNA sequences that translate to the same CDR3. DNA for the CDR3: TGTGCCAGCAGCTTAGTTGACCAGCCCCAGCATTTT. This sequence encodes CASSLVDQPQHF. The chain has TRBV7-9 and TRBJ1-5; the D is unclear. Trimming left V 1 base short and J 7 bases short, with 5 bases between. Germline CDR1 and CDR2: SEHNR and FQNEAQ (reference sequence). The CDR3 loop spans 12 amino acids.

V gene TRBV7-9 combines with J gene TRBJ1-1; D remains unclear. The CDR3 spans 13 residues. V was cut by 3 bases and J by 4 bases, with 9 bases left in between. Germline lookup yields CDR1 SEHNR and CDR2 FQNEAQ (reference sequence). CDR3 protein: CASSFEGITEAFF. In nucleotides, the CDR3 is TGTGCCAGCAGCTTTGAGGGTATCACTGAAGCTTTCTTT.

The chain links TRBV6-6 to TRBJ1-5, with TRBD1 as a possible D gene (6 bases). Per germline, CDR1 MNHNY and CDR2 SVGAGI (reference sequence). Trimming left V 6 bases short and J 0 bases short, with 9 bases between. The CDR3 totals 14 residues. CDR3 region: CASSPDSSNQPQHF. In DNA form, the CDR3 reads TGTGCCAGCAGCCCGGACAGTAGCAATCAGCCCCAGCATTTT.

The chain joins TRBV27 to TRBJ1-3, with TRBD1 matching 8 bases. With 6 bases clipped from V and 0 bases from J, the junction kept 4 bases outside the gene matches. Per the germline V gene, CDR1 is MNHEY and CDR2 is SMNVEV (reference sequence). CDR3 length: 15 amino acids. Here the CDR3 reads CASSRQGLSGNTIYF. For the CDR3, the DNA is TGTGCCAGCAGCCGACAGGGGCTCTCTGGAAACACCATATATTTT.

Written as DNA, the CDR3 is TGTGCCAGCAGCCGACCAGGGCCTGGAAACACCATATATTTT. It specifies CASSRPGPGNTIYF. The chain is built from TRBV6-6 and TRBJ1-3, with a weak D call TRBD1 (5 bases). Between the trimmed V and J ends, which lost 6 bases and 2 bases, there was a span of 11 bases. This CDR3 spans 14 amino acids. Germline-derived CDR1 and CDR2 are MNHNY and SVGAGI (reference sequence).

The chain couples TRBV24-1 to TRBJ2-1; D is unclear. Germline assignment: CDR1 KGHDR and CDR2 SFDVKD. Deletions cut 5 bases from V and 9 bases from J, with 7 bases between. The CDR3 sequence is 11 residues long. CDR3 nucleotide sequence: TGTGCCACCAGTGTCGGTGGTGAGCAGTTCTTC. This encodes CATSVGGEQFF.

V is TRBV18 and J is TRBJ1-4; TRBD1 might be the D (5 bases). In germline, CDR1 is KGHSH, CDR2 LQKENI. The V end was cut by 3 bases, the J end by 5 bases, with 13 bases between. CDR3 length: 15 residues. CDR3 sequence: CASSPPSGFNEKLFF. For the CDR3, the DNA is TGTGCCAGCTCACCCCCTTCAGGGTTCAATGAAAAACTGTTTTTT. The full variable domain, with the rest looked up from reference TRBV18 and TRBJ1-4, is NAGVMQNPRHLVRRRGQEARLRCSPMKGHSHVYWYRQLPEEGLKFMVYLQKENIIDESGMPKERFSAEFPKEGPSILRIQQVVRGDSAAYFCASSPPSGFNEKLFFGSGTQLSVL.

The CDR3 loop is CASSPPGTGGFYGYTF. CDR3 in DNA: TGTGCCAGCAGTCCGCCCGGGACAGGGGGGTTCTATGGCTACACCTTC. J is TRBJ1-2 and V is TRBV6-2 or TRBV6-3, with 11 bases lining up with TRBD1. V shed 5 bases and J 4 bases; nucleotides not matched to a gene: 9. The CDR3 extends over 16 amino acids. Germline V gene lookup returns CDR1 MNHEY and CDR2 SVGEGT.

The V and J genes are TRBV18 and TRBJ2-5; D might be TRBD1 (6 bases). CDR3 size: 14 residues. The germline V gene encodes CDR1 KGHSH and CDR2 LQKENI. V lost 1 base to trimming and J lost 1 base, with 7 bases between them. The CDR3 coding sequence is TGTGCCAGCTCACCACGGGGGCTCCAAGAGACCCAGTACTTC. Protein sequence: CASSPRGLQETQYF.

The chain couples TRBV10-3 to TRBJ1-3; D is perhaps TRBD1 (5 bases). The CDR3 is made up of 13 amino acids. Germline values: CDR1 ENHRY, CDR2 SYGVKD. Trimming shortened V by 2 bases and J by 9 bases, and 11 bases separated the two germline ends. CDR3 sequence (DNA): TGTGCCATCAGTGAGCCACAGGAGCGCACCATATATTTT. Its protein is CAISEPQERTIYF.

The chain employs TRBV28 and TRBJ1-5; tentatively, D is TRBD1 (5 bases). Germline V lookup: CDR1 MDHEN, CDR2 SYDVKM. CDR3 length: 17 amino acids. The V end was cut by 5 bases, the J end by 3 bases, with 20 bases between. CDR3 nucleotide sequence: TGTGCCAGCAGTAACCCGGGGGTCAGAGTCGACAATCAGCCCCAGCATTTT. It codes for CASSNPGVRVDNQPQHF.

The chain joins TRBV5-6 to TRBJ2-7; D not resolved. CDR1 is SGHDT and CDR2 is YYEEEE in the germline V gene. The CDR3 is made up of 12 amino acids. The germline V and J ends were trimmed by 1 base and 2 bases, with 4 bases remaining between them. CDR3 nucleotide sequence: TGTGCCAGCAGCTTGTGGGCCTACGAGCAGTACTTC. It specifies CASSLWAYEQYF.

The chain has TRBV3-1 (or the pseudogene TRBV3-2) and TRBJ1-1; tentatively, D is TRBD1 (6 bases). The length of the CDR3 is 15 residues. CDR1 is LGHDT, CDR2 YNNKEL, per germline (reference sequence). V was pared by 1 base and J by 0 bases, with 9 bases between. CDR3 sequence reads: CASSQGTGLNTEAFF. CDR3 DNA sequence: TGTGCCAGCAGCCAAGGAACAGGGTTGAACACTGAAGCTTTCTTT.

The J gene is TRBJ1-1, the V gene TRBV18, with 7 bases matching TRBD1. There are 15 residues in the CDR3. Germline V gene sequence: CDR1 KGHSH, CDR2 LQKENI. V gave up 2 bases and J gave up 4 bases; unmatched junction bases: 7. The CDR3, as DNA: TGTGCCAGCTCACCAATTGAGGGGGCGCGCACTGAAGCTTTCTTT. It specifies CASSPIEGARTEAFF.

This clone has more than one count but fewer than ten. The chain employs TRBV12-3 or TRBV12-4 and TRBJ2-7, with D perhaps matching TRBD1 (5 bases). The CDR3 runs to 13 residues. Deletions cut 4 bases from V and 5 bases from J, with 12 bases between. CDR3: CASSSRQFHEQYF. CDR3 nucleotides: TGTGCCAGCAGTTCTCGACAGTTCCACGAGCAGTACTTC.

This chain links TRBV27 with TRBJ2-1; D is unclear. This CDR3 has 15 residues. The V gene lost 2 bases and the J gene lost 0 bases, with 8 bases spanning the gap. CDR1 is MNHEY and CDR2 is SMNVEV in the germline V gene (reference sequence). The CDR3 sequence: CASSLAASSYNEQFF. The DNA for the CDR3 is TGTGCCAGCAGTTTAGCGGCGAGCTCCTACAATGAGCAGTTCTTC.

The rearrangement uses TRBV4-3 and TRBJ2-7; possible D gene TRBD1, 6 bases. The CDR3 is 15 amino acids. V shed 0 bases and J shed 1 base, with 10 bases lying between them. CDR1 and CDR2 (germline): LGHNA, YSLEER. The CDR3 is CASSQEGARSYEQYF. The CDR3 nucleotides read TGCGCCAGCAGCCAAGAGGGGGCACGATCCTACGAGCAGTACTTC.

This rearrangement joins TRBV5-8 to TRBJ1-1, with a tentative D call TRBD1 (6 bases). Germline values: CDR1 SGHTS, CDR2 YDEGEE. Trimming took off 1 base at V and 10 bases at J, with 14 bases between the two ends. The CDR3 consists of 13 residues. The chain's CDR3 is CASSLIGRGIAFF. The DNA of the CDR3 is TGTGCCAGCAGCTTGATAGGGAGGGGGATAGCTTTCTTT.

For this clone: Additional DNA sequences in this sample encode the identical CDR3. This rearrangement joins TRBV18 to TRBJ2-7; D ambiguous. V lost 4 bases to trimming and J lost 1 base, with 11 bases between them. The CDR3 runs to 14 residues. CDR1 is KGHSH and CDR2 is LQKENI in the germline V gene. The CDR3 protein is CASSLQTGSYEQYF. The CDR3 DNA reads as TGTGCCAGCTCACTTCAGACGGGTTCCTACGAGCAGTACTTC.

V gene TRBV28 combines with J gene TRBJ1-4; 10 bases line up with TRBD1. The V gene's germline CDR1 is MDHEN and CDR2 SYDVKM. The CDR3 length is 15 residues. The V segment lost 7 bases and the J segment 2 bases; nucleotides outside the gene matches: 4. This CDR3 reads CASNLGQGTNEKLFF. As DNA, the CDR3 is TGTGCCAGCAACCTGGGACAGGGGACTAATGAAAAACTGTTTTTT. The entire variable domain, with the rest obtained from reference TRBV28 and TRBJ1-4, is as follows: DVKVTQSSRYLVKRTGEKVFLECVQDMDHENMFWYRQDPGLGLRLIYFSYDVKMKEKGDIPEGYSVSREKKERFSLILESASTNQTSMYLCASNLGQGTNEKLFFGSGTQLSVL.

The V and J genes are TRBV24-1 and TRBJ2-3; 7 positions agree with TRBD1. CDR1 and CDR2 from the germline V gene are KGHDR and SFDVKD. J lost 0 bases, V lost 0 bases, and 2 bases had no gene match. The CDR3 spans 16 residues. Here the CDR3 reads CATSDLQGDSTDTQYF. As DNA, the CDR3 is TGTGCCACCAGTGATTTGCAGGGGGACAGCACAGATACGCAGTATTTT.

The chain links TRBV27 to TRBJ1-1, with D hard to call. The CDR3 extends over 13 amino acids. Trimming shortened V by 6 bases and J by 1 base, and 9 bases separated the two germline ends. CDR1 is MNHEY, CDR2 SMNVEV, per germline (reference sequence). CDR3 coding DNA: TGTGCCAGCAGGTGGTTTGCGAACACTGAAGCTTTCTTT. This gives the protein CASRWFANTEAFF.

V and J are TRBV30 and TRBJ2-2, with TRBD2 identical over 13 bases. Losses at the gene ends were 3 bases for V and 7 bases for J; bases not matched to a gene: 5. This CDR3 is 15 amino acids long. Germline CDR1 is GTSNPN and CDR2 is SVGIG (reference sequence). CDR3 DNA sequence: TGTGCCTGGAGCAGGGGACTAGCGGGGATCGGGGAGCTGTTTTTT. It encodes CAWSRGLAGIGELFF.

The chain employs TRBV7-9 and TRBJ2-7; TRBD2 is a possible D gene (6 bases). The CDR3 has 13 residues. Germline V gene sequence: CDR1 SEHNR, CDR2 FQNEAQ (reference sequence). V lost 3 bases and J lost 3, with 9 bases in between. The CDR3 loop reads CASSLAGIYEQYF. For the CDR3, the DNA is TGTGCCAGCAGCTTGGCGGGGATCTACGAGCAGTACTTC.